This is a list of T cell receptor beta chains from one sample in a study of blood T cell repertoires in COVID-19. Clones were sequenced by immunoSEQ multiplex PCR, and TCRdb holds only the in-frame ones, with some missing. This table has roughly 400,000 clones, approximately 91% appearing once. The material sequenced was PBMCs or T cells enriched from blood (not recorded which). These receptors were taken from a woman aged 40-49 years who had been exposed to COVID-19. Both conserved end residues are part of each CDR3. The D gene is left open where the match is weak. A clone size is listed for some rows: how often the clone was seen (once, few, many), or a class if it is expanded.

V	J	size	D	DNA	CDR3
TRBV11-3	TRBJ2-3	-	TRBD2	TGTGCCAGCAGCTACCGCCCGACTAGCGGGGGCACAGATACGCAGTATTTT	CASSYRPTSGGTDTQYF
TRBV24-1	TRBJ2-6	once	-	TGTGCCACCAGTGAGGACGGACAGACTGGGGCCAACGTCCTGACTTTC	CATSEDGQTGANVLTF
TRBV5-5	TRBJ2-7	-	TRBD1	TGTGCCAGCAGCTTGGGGGGACAGGGGACCTACGAGCAGTACTTC	CASSLGGQGTYEQYF
TRBV7-9	TRBJ1-2	-	-	TGTGCCAGCAGCTTGGAATACGGCGGGAACTATGGCTACACCTTC	CASSLEYGGNYGYTF
TRBV6-4	TRBJ1-5	-	-	TGTGCCAGCAGCGAAGGACACCATAGCAATCAGCCCCAGCATTTT	CASSEGHHSNQPQHF
TRBV2	TRBJ2-7	-	-	TGTGCCAGCAGTGAGGTTGTCTATACCTACGAGCAGTACTTC	CASSEVVYTYEQYF
TRBV11-3	TRBJ2-2	-	-	TGTGCCATCGGTCCCCGGGACTTAGGAAGGAGGAACACCGGGGAGCTGTTTTTT	CAIGPRDLGRRNTGELFF
TRBV6-5	TRBJ1-5	-	TRBD1	TGTGCCAGCAGCCCGGGACAGGGAAATTATCAGCCCCAGCATTTT	CASSPGQGNYQPQHF
TRBV4-3	TRBJ1-6	-	-	TGCGCCAGCAGCCAAGATTTAGGGGGTAATTCACCCCTCCACTTT	CASSQDLGGNSPLHF
TRBV18	TRBJ1-1	-	-	TGTGCCAGCTCACCTACAGAATACACTGAAGCTTTCTTT	CASSPTEYTEAFF
TRBV27	TRBJ2-6	-	-	TGTGCCACCCGCCCTACTGGGGCCAACGTCCTGACTTTC	CATRPTGANVLTF
TRBV30	TRBJ1-1	-	TRBD1	TGTGCCTGGAGTCTCCGGACAGGGGGGAACACTGAAGCTTTCTTT	CAWSLRTGGNTEAFF
TRBV10-3	TRBJ1-3	-	-	TGTGCCATCAGACAAGACTCTGGAAACACCATATATTTT	CAIRQDSGNTIYF
TRBV5-4	TRBJ1-4	-	TRBD1	TGTGCCAGCAGCTTAGGGGGCTCTGGGGGTGAAAAACTGTTTTTT	CASSLGGSGGEKLFF
TRBV19	TRBJ1-5	-	-	TGTGCCAGTAGTCGTTCAGGGCCCCAGCATTTT	CASSRSGPQHF
TRBV7-3	TRBJ2-5	-	TRBD1	TGTGCCAGCAGTACAGGGGGCAGGTCAGAGACCCAGTACTTC	CASSTGGRSETQYF